The source of this T cell receptor beta chain is a study of Graves' ophthalmopathy and Graves' hyperthyroidism. This clonotype was detected ten times or more. RNA transcripts provided the template for amplifying TCR beta CDR3 regions. The authors performed first-round RT-PCR with HTBI primers and then a second-round multiplex PCR. One entry per CDR3 protein, called by TCRdb with MiXCR from the multiplex PCR reads. The table has 340,000 or so distinct CDR3 sequences, around a sixth seen once; the top ten hold around an eighth. Uncontrolled infections, pregnancy, lactation or other autoimmune diseases led to patient exclusion. The origin of this receptor is an adult man with Graves' ophthalmopathy. Sequenced sample: peripheral blood.

For the CDR3, the DNA is TGTGCCAGCCACCCGAGGGACTCTGAAGCTTTCTTT. Amino acids: CASHPRDSEAFF. The V and J genes are TRBV12-3 or TRBV12-4 and TRBJ1-1, with D perhaps matching TRBD1 (5 bases). Trimming took 8 bases from V and 6 from J, leaving 13 bases between them. This CDR3 spans 12 amino acids.